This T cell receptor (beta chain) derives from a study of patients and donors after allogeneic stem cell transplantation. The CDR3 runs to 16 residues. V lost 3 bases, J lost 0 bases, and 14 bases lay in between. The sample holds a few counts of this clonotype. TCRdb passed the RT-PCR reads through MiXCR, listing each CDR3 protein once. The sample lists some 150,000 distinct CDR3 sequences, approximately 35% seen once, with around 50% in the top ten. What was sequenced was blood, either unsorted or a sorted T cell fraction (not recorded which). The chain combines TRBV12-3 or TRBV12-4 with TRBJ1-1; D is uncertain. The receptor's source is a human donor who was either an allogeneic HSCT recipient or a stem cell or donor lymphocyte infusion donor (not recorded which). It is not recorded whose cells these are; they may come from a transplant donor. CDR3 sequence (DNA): TGTGCCAGCAGTTTTCTTAACTTTGTCATGAACACTGAAGCTTTCTTT. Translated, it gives CASSFLNFVMNTEAFF.